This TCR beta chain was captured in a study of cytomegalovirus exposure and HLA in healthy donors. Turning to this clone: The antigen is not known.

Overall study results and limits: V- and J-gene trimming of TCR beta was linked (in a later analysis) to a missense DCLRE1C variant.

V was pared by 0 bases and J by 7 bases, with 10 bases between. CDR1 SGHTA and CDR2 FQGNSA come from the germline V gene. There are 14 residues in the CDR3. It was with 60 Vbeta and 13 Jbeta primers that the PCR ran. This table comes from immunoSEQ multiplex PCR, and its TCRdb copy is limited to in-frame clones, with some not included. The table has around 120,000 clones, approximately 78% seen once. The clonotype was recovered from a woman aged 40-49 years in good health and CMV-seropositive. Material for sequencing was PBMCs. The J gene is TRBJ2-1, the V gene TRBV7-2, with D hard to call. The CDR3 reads CASSLAYGLNEQFF. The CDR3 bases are TGTGCCAGCAGCTTAGCGTACGGGTTGAATGAGCAGTTCTTC. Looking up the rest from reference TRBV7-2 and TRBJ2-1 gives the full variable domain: GAGVSQSPSNKVTEKGKDVELRCDPISGHTALYWYRQSLGQGLEFLIYFQGNSAPDKSGLPSDRFSAERTGGSVSTLTIQRTQQEDSAVYLCASSLAYGLNEQFFGPGTRLTVL.